This T cell receptor beta chain was documented in a study of shared clonotypes between healthy human individuals. At the level of the study: Three plates were used per donor for CD4 naive, three for CD4 memory, two for CD8 naive and one for CD8 memory. Overall study findings and caveats: Larger estimated richness was generally recorded for naive subsets relative to memory subsets. Only blood was sampled, and tissue TCR repertoires likely differ from blood ones. Among donors, sharing of clonotypes was expected to be affected by sequencing depth.

A note on this clone: Its specificity is not known.

Positive CCR7 selection of CD45RO-negative cells yielded the naive CD8 cells, and terminally differentiated effector memory CD45RA+ cells were excluded. The repertoire was sequenced with immunoSEQ multiplex PCR; TCRdb's copy has only in-frame clones and lacks some. Among a few hundred thousand clones listed, around 95% were seen once. The CDR3 contains 17 residues. V trimming: 5 bases; J trimming: 2 bases; junction bases outside the gene matches: 9. The germline V gene has CDR1 PRHDT and CDR2 FYEKMQ (reference sequence). V is TRBV13 and J is TRBJ2-3; TRBD2 matches at 11 bases. Sequencing input: naive CD8+ T cells sorted from blood. The sequence derives from a woman aged 30 to 39 in good health. In nucleotides, the CDR3 is TGTGCCAGCAGCCCCGCCGGGACTAGCGGTTACACAGATACGCAGTATTTT. Amino acid sequence: CASSPAGTSGYTDTQYF.